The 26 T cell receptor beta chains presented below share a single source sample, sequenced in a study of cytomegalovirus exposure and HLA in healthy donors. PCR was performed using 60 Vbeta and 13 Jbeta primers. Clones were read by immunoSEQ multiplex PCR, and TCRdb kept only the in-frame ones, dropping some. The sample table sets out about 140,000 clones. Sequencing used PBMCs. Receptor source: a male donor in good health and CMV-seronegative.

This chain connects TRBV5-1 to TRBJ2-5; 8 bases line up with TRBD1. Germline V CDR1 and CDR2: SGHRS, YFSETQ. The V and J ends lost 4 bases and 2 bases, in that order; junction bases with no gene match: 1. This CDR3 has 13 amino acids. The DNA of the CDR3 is TGCGCCAGCAGCCGGGACAGGCAAGAGACCCAGTACTTC. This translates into CASSRDRQETQYF.

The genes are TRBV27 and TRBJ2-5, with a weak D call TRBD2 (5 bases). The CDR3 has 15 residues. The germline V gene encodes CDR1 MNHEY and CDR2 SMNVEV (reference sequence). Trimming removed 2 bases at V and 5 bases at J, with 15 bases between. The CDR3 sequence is CASSLGRSPGETQYF. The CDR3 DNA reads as TGTGCCAGCAGTTTAGGCAGGTCCCCGGGGGAGACCCAGTACTTC.

CDR3 nucleotides: TGTGCCACCAAGGACAGGAACCCTTTCGAGCAGTACTTC. This encodes CATKDRNPFEQYF. V gene TRBV10-3 combines with J gene TRBJ2-7, with TRBD1 matching 7 bases. V trimming: 10 bases; J trimming: 6 bases; junction bases outside the gene matches: 12. The germline CDR1 and CDR2 sequences are ENHRY and SYGVKD. The CDR3 has 13 amino acids.

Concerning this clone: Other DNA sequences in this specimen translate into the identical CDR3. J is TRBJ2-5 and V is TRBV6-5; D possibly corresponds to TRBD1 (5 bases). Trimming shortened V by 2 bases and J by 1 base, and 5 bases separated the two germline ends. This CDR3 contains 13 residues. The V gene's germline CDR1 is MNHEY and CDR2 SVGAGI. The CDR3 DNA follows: TGTGCCAGCAGTTACAGGGGCCAAGAGACCCAGTACTTC. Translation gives CASSYRGQETQYF.

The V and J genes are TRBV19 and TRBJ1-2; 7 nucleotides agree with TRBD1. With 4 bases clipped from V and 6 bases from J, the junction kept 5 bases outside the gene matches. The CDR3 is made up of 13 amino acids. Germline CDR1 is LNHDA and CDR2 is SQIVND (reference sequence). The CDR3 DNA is TGTGCCAGTAGTACCGACAGGGTGAATGGCTACACCTTC. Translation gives CASSTDRVNGYTF.

In DNA, the CDR3 is TGTGCCAGCGGACAGGGCGTGAGCGAGACCCAGTACTTC. This translates into CASGQGVSETQYF. The chain joins TRBV7-6 to TRBJ2-5; 8 nucleotides align to TRBD1. CDR3 length equals 13 residues. The germline CDR1 and CDR2 sequences are SGHVS and FNYEAQ. Losses at the gene ends were 8 bases for V and 5 bases for J; bases not matched to a gene: 7.

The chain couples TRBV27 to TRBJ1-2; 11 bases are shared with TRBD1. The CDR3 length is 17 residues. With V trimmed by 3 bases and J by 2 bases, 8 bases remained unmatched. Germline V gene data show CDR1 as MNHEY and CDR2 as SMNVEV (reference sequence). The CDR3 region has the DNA TGTGCCAGCAGTTTTGGGACAGGGGGAAGGACGAACTATGGCTACACCTTC. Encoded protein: CASSFGTGGRTNYGYTF.

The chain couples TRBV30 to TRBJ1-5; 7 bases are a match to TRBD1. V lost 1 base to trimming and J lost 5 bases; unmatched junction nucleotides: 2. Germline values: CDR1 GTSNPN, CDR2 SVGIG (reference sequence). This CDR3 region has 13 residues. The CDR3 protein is CAWSDQGDQPQHF. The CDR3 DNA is TGTGCCTGGAGTGACCAGGGGGATCAGCCCCAGCATTTT.

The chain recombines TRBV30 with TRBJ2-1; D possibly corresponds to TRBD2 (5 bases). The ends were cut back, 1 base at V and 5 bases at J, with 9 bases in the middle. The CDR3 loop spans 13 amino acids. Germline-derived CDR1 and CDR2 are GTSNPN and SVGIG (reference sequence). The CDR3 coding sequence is TGTGCCTGGAGTGCGGGATCTGACAATGAGCAGTTCTTC. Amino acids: CAWSAGSDNEQFF. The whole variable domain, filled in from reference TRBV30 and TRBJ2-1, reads SQTIHQWPATLVQPVGSPLSLECTVEGTSNPNLYWYRQAAGRGLQLLFYSVGIGQISSEVPQNLSASRPQDRQFILSSKKLLLSDSGFYLCAWSAGSDNEQFFGPGTRLTVL.

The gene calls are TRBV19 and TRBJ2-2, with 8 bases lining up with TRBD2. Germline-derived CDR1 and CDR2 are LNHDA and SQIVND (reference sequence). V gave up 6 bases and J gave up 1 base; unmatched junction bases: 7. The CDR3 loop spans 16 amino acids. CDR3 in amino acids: CASRSGGTVNTGELFF. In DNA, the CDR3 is TGTGCCAGTAGGAGCGGGGGTACTGTGAACACCGGGGAGCTGTTTTTT.

This CDR3 is CASSLSADSLNEQFF. CDR3 bases: TGTGCCAGCAGTTTATCAGCGGACTCTCTCAATGAGCAGTTCTTC. The rearrangement joins TRBV27 to TRBJ2-1; possibly TRBD2 for D (5 bases). Germline V CDR1 and CDR2: MNHEY, SMNVEV (reference sequence). The CDR3 is made up of 15 amino acids. V gave up 0 bases and J gave up 6 bases, with 12 bases separating them.

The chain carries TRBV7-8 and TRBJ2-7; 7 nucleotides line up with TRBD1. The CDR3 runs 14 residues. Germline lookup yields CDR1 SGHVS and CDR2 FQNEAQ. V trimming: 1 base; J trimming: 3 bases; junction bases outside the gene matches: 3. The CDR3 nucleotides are TGTGCCAGCAGCTTAGGACAGGGCAACTACGAGCAGTACTTC. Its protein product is CASSLGQGNYEQYF. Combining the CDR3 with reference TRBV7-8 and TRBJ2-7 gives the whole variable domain GAGVSQSPRYKVAKRGQDVALRCDPISGHVSLFWYQQALGQGPEFLTYFQNEAQLDKSGLPSDRFFAERPEGSVSTLKIQRTQQEDSAVYLCASSLGQGNYEQYFGPGTRLTVT.

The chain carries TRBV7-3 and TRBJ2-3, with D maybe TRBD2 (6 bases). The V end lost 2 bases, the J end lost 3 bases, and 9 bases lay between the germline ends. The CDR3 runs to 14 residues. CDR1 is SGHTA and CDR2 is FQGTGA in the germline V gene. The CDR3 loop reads CASSLLGGTDTQYF. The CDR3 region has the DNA TGTGCCAGCAGCTTACTGGGGGGTACAGATACGCAGTATTTT.

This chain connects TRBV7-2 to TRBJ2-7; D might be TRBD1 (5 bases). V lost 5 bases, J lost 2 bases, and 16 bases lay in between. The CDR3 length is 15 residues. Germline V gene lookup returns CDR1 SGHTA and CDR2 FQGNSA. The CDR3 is CASSTPPDSTYEQYF. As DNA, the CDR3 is TGTGCCAGCAGCACCCCCCCAGACAGCACCTACGAGCAGTACTTC.

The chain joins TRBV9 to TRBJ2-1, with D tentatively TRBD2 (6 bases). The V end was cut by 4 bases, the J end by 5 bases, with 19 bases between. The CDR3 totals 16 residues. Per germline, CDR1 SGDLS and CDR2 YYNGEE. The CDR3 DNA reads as TGTGCCAGCAGCCTACAACCTGGGGGGTCAAACAATGAGCAGTTCTTC. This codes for CASSLQPGGSNNEQFF.

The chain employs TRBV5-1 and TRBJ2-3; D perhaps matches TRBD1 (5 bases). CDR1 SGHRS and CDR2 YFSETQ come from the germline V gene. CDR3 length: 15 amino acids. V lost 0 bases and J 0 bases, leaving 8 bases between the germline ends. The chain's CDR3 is CASSLEGYSTDTQYF. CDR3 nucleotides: TGCGCCAGCAGCTTGGAGGGGTATAGCACAGATACGCAGTATTTT. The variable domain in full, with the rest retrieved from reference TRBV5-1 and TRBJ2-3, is KAGVTQTPRYLIKTRGQQVTLSCSPISGHRSVSWYQQTPGQGLQFLFEYFSETQRNKGNFPGRFSGRQFSNSRSEMNVSTLELGDSALYLCASSLEGYSTDTQYFGPGTRLTVL.

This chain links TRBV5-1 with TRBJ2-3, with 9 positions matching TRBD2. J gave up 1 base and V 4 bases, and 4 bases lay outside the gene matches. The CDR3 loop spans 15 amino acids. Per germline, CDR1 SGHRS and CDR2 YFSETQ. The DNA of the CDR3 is TGCGCCAGCAGCCTCCGGACTAGCGGCACAGATACGCAGTATTTT. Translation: CASSLRTSGTDTQYF.

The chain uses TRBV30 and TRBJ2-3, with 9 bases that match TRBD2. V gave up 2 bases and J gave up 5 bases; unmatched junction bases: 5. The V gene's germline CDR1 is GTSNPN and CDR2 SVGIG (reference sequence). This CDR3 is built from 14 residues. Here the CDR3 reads CAWSSQRGVDTQYF. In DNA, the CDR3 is TGTGCCTGGAGTAGCCAGCGGGGGGTAGATACGCAGTATTTT.

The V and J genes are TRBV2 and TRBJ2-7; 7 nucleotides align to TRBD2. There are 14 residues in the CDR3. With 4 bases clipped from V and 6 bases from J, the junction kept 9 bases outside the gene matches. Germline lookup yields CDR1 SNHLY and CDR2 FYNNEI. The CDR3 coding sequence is TGTGCCAGCAGTGGGGGTGGCGGGAGAAGCGAGCAGTACTTC. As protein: CASSGGGGRSEQYF.

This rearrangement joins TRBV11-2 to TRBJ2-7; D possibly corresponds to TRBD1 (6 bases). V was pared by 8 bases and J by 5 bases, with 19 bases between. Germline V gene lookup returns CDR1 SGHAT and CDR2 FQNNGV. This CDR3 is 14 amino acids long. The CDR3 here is CASRLVTGPNEQYF. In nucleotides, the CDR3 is TGTGCCAGCCGACTCGTGACAGGCCCCAACGAGCAGTACTTC.

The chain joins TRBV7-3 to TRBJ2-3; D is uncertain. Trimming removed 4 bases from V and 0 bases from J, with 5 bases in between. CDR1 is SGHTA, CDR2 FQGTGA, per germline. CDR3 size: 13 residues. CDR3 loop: CASSSVSTDTQYF. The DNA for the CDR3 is TGTGCCAGCAGCTCCGTCAGCACAGATACGCAGTATTTT. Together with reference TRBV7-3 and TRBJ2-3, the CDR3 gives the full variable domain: GAGVSQTPSNKVTEKGKYVELRCDPISGHTALYWYRQSLGQGPEFLIYFQGTGAADDSGLPNDRFFAVRPEGSVSTLKIQRTERGDSAVYLCASSSVSTDTQYFGPGTRLTVL.

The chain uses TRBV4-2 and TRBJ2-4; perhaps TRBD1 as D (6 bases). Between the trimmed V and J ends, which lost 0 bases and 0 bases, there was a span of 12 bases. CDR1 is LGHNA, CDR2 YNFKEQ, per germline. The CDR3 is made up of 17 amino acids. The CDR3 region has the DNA TGTGCCAGCAGCCAAGATCGACAGGCCTTAGCCAAAAACATTCAGTACTTC. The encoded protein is CASSQDRQALAKNIQYF.

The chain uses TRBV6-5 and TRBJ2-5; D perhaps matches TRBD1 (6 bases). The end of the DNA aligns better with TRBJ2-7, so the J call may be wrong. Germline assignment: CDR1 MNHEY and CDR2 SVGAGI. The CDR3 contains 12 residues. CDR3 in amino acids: CASRRTEGEQYF. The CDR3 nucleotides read TGTGCCAGCAGACGGACAGAGGGCGAGCAGTACTTC.

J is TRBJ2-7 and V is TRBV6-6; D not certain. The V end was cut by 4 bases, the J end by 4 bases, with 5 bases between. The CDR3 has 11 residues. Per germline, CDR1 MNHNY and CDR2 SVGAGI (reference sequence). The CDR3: CASSSRYEQYF. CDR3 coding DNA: TGTGCCAGCAGTTCCAGGTACGAGCAGTACTTC.

The CDR3 loop is CASEAWSYNEQFF. The CDR3 DNA sequence: TGTGCCAGCGAGGCTTGGTCCTACAATGAGCAGTTCTTC. The V gene is TRBV5-4, the J gene TRBJ2-1; D call uncertain. Trimming removed 7 bases at V and 1 base at J, with 9 bases between. CDR1 is SGHNT, CDR2 YYREEE, per germline (reference sequence). CDR3 length: 13 amino acids.

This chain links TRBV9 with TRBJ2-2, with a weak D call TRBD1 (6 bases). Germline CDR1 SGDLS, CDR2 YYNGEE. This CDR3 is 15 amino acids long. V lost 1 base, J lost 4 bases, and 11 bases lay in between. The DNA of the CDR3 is TGTGCCAGCAGCGTAAAACAGGGCGGCACCGGGGAGCTGTTTTTT. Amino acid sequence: CASSVKQGGTGELFF.